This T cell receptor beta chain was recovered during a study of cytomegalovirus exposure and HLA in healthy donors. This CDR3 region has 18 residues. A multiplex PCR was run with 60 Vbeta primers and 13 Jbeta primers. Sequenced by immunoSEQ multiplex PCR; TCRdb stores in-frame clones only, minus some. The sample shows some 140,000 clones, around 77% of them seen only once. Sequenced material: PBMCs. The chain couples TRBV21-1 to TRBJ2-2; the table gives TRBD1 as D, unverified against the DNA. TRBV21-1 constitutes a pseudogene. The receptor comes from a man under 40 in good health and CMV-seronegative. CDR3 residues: CASSKFLAGGNNTGELFF. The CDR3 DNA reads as TGTGCCAGCAGCAAGTTTTTGGCAGGGGGCAATAACACCGGGGAGCTGTTTTTT.